This T cell receptor beta chain emerged from a study of blood T cells in healthy people across ages. Across the study: Roughly one uniquely barcoded beta molecule per two T cells was captured.

In regard to this clonotype: The antigen remains unidentified.

Alongside a J-beta primer mix, a sample-barcoded 5' primer served in a second PCR lasting roughly 6 to 12 cycles. Every cDNA molecule carried a tag from a template-switch adaptor bearing 12 random nucleotides. TCRdb re-derived calls from the 5' RACE reads in MiXCR, one entry per CDR3 protein. The sample has approximately 680,000 distinct CDR3 sequences; approximately 29% are singletons. This CDR3 contains 16 residues. Germline CDR1 reads SGHRS; CDR2 reads YFSETQ. V trimming: 1 base; J trimming: 5 bases; junction bases outside the gene matches: 7. General study results and limits: PBMCs went unsorted, and a conclusive naive versus antigen-experienced comparison was therefore prevented. Higher diversity and more naive CD4+ cells were features of long-lived donors, compared to aged donors.

The chain couples TRBV5-1 to TRBJ2-1, with 9 bases fitting TRBD2. This receptor was taken from a woman older than 75 in good health. The source material was blood. DNA of the CDR3: TGCGCCAGCAGCTTGCCGGTAGCGGGGGCCAACAATGAGCAGTTCTTC. Translating gives CASSLPVAGANNEQFF. Full variable domain (missing parts from reference TRBV5-1 and TRBJ2-1): KAGVTQTPRYLIKTRGQQVTLSCSPISGHRSVSWYQQTPGQGLQFLFEYFSETQRNKGNFPGRFSGRQFSNSRSEMNVSTLELGDSALYLCASSLPVAGANNEQFFGPGTRLTVL.